The source of this T cell receptor beta chain is a study of blood T cell repertoires in COVID-19. Study-level information: COVID-19 samples from acute and convalescent phases originated in the United States, Italy and Spain.

This CDR3 contains 17 residues. Trimming removed 1 base at V and 3 bases at J, with 16 bases between. CDR1 is PRHDT and CDR2 is FYEKMQ in the germline V gene (reference sequence). The protocol was immunoSEQ multiplex PCR, while the TCRdb copy is restricted to in-frame clones and leaves out a portion. This sample carries approximately 530,000 clones, roughly nine tenths of them seen once, and the ten largest clones take roughly 8%. The chain links TRBV13 to TRBJ1-3; a weak D match, TRBD1 (6 bases). This clonotype was sampled from a woman aged 45-60 years with COVID-19, enrolled during active disease. The sample comprised peripheral blood. CDR3 sequence reads: CASSLALVNRVGNTIYF. As DNA, the CDR3 is TGTGCCAGCAGCTTAGCCCTCGTCAACAGGGTTGGAAACACCATATATTTT.